The rows below give T cell receptor beta chains drawn from one sample of a study of blood T cell repertoires in COVID-19. TCRdb's copy holds only in-frame clones and misses some; the assay was immunoSEQ multiplex PCR. This repertoire shows under 130,000 clones, around nine tenths found once; its top ten account for approximately 3.7%. The sequenced sample was peripheral blood. The receptors originated from a human donor in a cohort sampled during active COVID-19. The conserved cysteine and the conserved F or W are not part of the CDR3 here.

v_call | cdr3_aa
TRBV28 | ASSLYRGAPYEQY
TRBV27 | ASSSPWTGGPFNSPLH
TRBV4-1 | ASRPLLRSYEQY
TRBV18 | AASPYFSGNTGELF
TRBV3-1/TRBV3-2 | ASSRRTALSTDTQY
TRBV7-3 | ASSLSSVRTYEQY
TRBV4-1 | ASSQVPGIATEAF
TRBV5-1 | ASSLAPSGGANEQF
TRBV4-1 | ASSQGTSGFSYEQY
TRBV5-1 | ASTWGGEEGGYT
TRBV3-1/TRBV3-2 | ASSQSGNTEAF
TRBV9 | ASSAGGGAAYEQY
TRBV5-1 | ASSLAASGDLTDTQY
TRBV30 | AWRAWTSGDHNEQF
TRBV30 | AWSVSREQY
TRBV18 | ASSPMGLAGDSEQY
TRBV4-3 | ASSQDGQGRGYT